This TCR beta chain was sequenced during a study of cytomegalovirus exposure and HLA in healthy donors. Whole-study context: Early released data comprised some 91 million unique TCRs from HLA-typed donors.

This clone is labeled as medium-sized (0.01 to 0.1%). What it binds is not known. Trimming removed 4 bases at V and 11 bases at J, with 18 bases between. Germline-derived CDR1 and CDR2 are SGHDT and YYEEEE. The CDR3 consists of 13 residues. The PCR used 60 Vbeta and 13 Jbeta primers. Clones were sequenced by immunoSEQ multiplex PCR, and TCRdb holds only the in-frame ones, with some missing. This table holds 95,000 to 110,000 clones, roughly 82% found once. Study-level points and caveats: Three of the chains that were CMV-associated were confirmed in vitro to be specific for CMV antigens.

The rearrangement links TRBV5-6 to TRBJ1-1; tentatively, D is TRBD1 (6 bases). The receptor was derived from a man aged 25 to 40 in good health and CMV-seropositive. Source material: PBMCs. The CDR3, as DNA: TGTGCCAGCAGCCCCTACGGGGGGCTCGAGGCTTTCTTT. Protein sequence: CASSPYGGLEAFF.